A selection of T cell receptor beta chains follows, all from one sample in a study of response to subunit inactivated influenza vaccine. TCRdb passed the RT-PCR reads through MiXCR, listing each CDR3 protein once. The sample contains under 500,000 distinct CDR3 sequences, 9.5% to 13% of which appear only once. Source: PBMCs from blood, taken about 6 weeks after vaccination. These receptors all come from a man aged 50-59 years who received an inactivated influenza vaccine. Both conserved end residues are part of each CDR3. D genes are given only for firm matches. A clone size is listed for some rows: how often the clone was seen (once, few, many), or a class if it is expanded.

abundance: few; j_gene: TRBJ1-1; v_gene: TRBV25-1; d_gene: NA; CDR3aa: CASREGSLNTEAFF; CDR3nt: TGTGCCAGCAGGGAGGGCAGCCTGAACACTGAAGCTTTCTTT
abundance: NA; j_gene: TRBJ1-1; v_gene: TRBV9; d_gene: NA; CDR3aa: CASSVGGGEAFF; CDR3nt: TGTGCCAGCAGCGTAGGGGGAGGTGAAGCTTTCTTT
abundance: NA; j_gene: TRBJ2-1; v_gene: TRBV18; d_gene: NA; CDR3aa: CASSAVMWGWNEQFF; CDR3nt: TGTGCCAGCTCAGCAGTGATGTGGGGTTGGAATGAGCAGTTCTTC
abundance: NA; j_gene: TRBJ1-1; v_gene: TRBV7-9; d_gene: NA; CDR3aa: CASSSRRGLYTEAFF; CDR3nt: TGTGCCAGCAGCTCGCGTAGGGGGTTATACACTGAAGCTTTCTTT
abundance: few; j_gene: TRBJ1-5; v_gene: TRBV19; d_gene: TRBD1; CDR3aa: CASRGQGGNQPQHF; CDR3nt: TGTGCCAGTAGAGGACAGGGAGGCAATCAGCCCCAGCATTTT
abundance: few; j_gene: TRBJ2-1; v_gene: TRBV4-2; d_gene: TRBD1; CDR3aa: CASSRDRAANYEQFF; CDR3nt: TGTGCCAGCAGCCGGGACAGGGCAGCGAACTATGAGCAGTTCTTC
abundance: many; j_gene: TRBJ1-1; v_gene: TRBV7-2; d_gene: NA; CDR3aa: CASSLQDILPFAFF; CDR3nt: TGTGCCAGCAGCTTACAAGACATACTTCCGTTTGCTTTCTTT
abundance: many; j_gene: TRBJ2-7; v_gene: TRBV9; d_gene: TRBD1; CDR3aa: CASAGQESYEQYF; CDR3nt: TGTGCCAGCGCGGGACAGGAGTCTTACGAGCAGTACTTC
abundance: NA; j_gene: TRBJ2-5; v_gene: TRBV7-6; d_gene: TRBD2; CDR3aa: CASSLAVAGGLETQYF; CDR3nt: TGTGCCAGCAGCTTAGCGGTGGCGGGGGGGCTCGAGACCCAGTACTTC
abundance: NA; j_gene: TRBJ2-7; v_gene: TRBV18; d_gene: NA; CDR3aa: CASGTSYEQYF; CDR3nt: TGTGCCAGCGGAACCTCCTACGAGCAGTACTTC
abundance: NA; j_gene: TRBJ2-5; v_gene: TRBV5-1; d_gene: TRBD2; CDR3aa: CASSLGPAGAETQYF; CDR3nt: TGCGCCAGCAGCTTGGGACCAGCGGGAGCAGAGACCCAGTACTTC
abundance: NA; j_gene: TRBJ1-4; v_gene: TRBV4-3; d_gene: NA; CDR3aa: CASSQARRMNEKLFF; CDR3nt: TGCGCCAGCAGCCAAGCTCGGAGGATGAATGAAAAACTGTTTTTT
abundance: NA; j_gene: TRBJ2-1; v_gene: TRBV7-2; d_gene: TRBD2; CDR3aa: CASSLQGLAGSSEQFF; CDR3nt: TGTGCCAGCAGCTTACAGGGGTTAGCGGGGTCCAGTGAGCAGTTCTTC
abundance: NA; j_gene: TRBJ1-2; v_gene: TRBV18; d_gene: NA; CDR3aa: CASSPPSVSSYGYTF; CDR3nt: TGTGCCAGCTCACCACCAAGCGTTTCCTCCTATGGCTACACCTTC
abundance: NA; j_gene: TRBJ1-4; v_gene: TRBV29-1; d_gene: NA; CDR3aa: CSVRGRPGNRNEKLFF; CDR3nt: TGCAGCGTTCGGGGACGACCCGGTAACCGTAATGAAAAACTGTTTTTT
abundance: NA; j_gene: TRBJ2-1; v_gene: TRBV6-2/TRBV6-3; d_gene: NA; CDR3aa: CASSYSDTAYYNEQFF; CDR3nt: TGTGCCAGCAGTTACTCGGACACCGCCTACTACAATGAGCAGTTCTTC
abundance: NA; j_gene: TRBJ1-2; v_gene: TRBV5-6; d_gene: NA; CDR3aa: CASSFAGNSGYTF; CDR3nt: TGTGCCAGCAGTTTCGCAGGGAATTCTGGCTACACCTTC
abundance: many; j_gene: TRBJ2-1; v_gene: TRBV9; d_gene: TRBD2; CDR3aa: CASTAGLARDNEQFF; CDR3nt: TGTGCCAGCACAGCAGGACTAGCGCGAGATAATGAGCAGTTCTTC
abundance: NA; j_gene: TRBJ2-1; v_gene: TRBV30; d_gene: NA; CDR3aa: CAWSLPAKNEQFF; CDR3nt: TGTGCCTGGAGTCTCCCCGCGAAGAATGAGCAGTTCTTC
abundance: few; j_gene: TRBJ2-1; v_gene: TRBV12-3/TRBV12-4; d_gene: TRBD2; CDR3aa: CASTPGGGAPYNEQFF; CDR3nt: TGTGCCAGCACTCCAGGCGGGGGGGCTCCCTACAATGAGCAGTTCTTC
abundance: NA; j_gene: TRBJ2-7; v_gene: TRBV15; d_gene: NA; CDR3aa: CATSRDMRVREQYF; CDR3nt: TGTGCCACCAGCAGAGATATGAGGGTACGCGAGCAGTACTTC
abundance: many; j_gene: TRBJ2-3; v_gene: TRBV9; d_gene: NA; CDR3aa: CASSPVGSTDTQYF; CDR3nt: TGTGCCAGCAGCCCCGTTGGGAGCACAGATACGCAGTATTTT
abundance: NA; j_gene: TRBJ2-3; v_gene: TRBV2; d_gene: NA; CDR3aa: CASSEPATDTQYF; CDR3nt: TGTGCCAGCAGTGAGCCGGCCACAGATACGCAGTATTTT
abundance: few; j_gene: TRBJ2-7; v_gene: TRBV12-3/TRBV12-4; d_gene: NA; CDR3aa: CASSLTGSLANEQYF; CDR3nt: TGTGCCAGCAGTTTAACCGGGTCTCTCGCCAACGAGCAGTACTTC
abundance: NA; j_gene: TRBJ1-2; v_gene: TRBV28; d_gene: TRBD1; CDR3aa: CASTWGTDNYGYTF; CDR3nt: TGTGCCAGCACTTGGGGGACAGATAACTATGGCTACACCTTC
abundance: many; j_gene: TRBJ2-1; v_gene: TRBV6-5; d_gene: NA; CDR3aa: CASSYSLDFFSRGNEQFF; CDR3nt: TGTGCCAGCAGTTACTCGTTGGACTTCTTTTCGAGGGGCAATGAGCAGTTCTTC
abundance: few; j_gene: TRBJ2-5; v_gene: TRBV27; d_gene: NA; CDR3aa: CASSGRNQETQYF; CDR3nt: TGTGCCAGCAGTGGTCGAAACCAAGAGACCCAGTACTTC